These 2 T cell receptor beta chains came from one sample sequenced in a study of T cells in women clearing cervical HPV infection. Produced via immunoSEQ multiplex PCR; TCRdb's table is partial and in-frame only. Recorded here are fewer than 30,000 clones; the top ten clones represent roughly a sixth. Sample: blood buffy coat. These receptors were obtained from a woman between 18 and 75 years old with a cervical HPV16 infection that either progressed to CIN3+ or cleared (not recorded which).

Comment on this clone: The sequence runs out 3 residues before the end of the CDR3; the remainder is reconstructed from the germline J gene. Within the sample, other DNA sequences also encode this same CDR3. The chain couples TRBV30 to TRBJ1-3; 9 nucleotides line up with TRBD1. Germline-derived CDR1 and CDR2 are GTSNPN and SVGIG (reference sequence). The J segment lost 9 bases and the V segment lost 1 base, leaving 10 bases of the junction unmatched. CDR3 length: 15 residues. The CDR3 protein is CAWSASDRGIFTIYF. Incomplete CDR3 DNA: TGTGCCTGGAGTGCCTCGGACAGGGGCATATTCACC.

About this clone itself: The read comes to an end 3 residues before the CDR3 does, leaving the germline J gene to fill in the end. The rearrangement uses TRBV18 and TRBJ2-3; D unclear. CDR1 and CDR2 (germline): KGHSH, LQKENI. The V gene lost 0 bases and the J gene lost 1 base, with 14 bases spanning the gap. The CDR3 totals 17 residues. The sequenced CDR3 bases are TGTGCCAGCTCACCACCGGCTCCGAGTAAGGGCACAGATACG. It translates to CASSPPAPSKGTDT. The entire CDR3 sequence reads CASSPPAPSKGTDTQYF.